This TCR beta chain comes out of a study of cytomegalovirus exposure and HLA in healthy donors. Study-wide background: The same platform was used for the approximately 110 validation repertoires and the approximately 670 first-cohort repertoires, a later analysis reported. Notes on the study in general: Associated with cytomegalovirus, according to the listing, were 150 to 200 TCR beta chains.

Trimming took 7 bases from V and 6 from J; bases not matched to a gene: 9. The germline V gene encodes CDR1 SQVTM and CDR2 ANQGSEA. This CDR3 comprises 14 residues. Here immunoSEQ multiplex PCR was the method, and the copy in TCRdb shows in-frame clones only, minus some. The sample yields fewer than 200,000 clones, 75% to 90% seen once. As regards this clone: Its antigen remains unknown.

The sample consisted of PBMCs. This rearrangement joins TRBV29-1 to TRBJ2-1, with 10 bases identical to TRBD2. The source is a woman between 18 and 29 years old in good health and CMV-seronegative. The CDR3 loop reads CSALAGEVTNEQFF. DNA of the CDR3: TGCAGCGCCCTAGCGGGAGAGGTGACCAATGAGCAGTTCTTC.